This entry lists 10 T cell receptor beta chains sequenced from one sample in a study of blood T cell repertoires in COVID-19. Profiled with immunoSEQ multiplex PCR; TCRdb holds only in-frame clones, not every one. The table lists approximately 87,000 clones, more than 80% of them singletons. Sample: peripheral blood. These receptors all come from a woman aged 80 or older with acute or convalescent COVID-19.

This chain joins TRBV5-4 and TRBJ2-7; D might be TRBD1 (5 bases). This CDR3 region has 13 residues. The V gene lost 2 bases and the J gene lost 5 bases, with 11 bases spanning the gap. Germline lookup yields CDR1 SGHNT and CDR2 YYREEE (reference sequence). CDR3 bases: TGTGCCAGCAGCTTAGGCCAGGGCGACGAGCAGTACTTC. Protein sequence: CASSLGQGDEQYF.

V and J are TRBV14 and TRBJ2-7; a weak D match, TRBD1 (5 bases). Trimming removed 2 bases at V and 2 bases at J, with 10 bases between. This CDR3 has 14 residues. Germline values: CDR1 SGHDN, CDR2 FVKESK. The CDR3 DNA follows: TGTGCCAGCAGCCAACTGACAGCTACCTACGAGCAGTACTTC. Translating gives CASSQLTATYEQYF.

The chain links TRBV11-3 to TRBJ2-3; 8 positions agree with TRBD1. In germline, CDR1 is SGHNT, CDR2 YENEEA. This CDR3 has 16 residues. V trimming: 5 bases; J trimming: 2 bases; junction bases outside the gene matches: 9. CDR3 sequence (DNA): TGTGCCAGCAGCCCCGGCAGGGGGCGCGACACAGATACGCAGTATTTT. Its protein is CASSPGRGRDTDTQYF.

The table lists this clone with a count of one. The CDR3 loop reads CASSPNTGTGGSGYTF. CDR3 coding DNA: TGTGCCAGCAGCCCAAATACCGGGACAGGGGGCTCTGGCTACACCTTC. The chain is built from TRBV6-2 or TRBV6-3 and TRBJ1-2, with 12 bases lining up with TRBD1. There are 16 residues in the CDR3. The trim removed 6 bases at V and 7 bases at J, leaving 12 bases unmatched. CDR1 and CDR2 from the germline V gene are MNHEY and SVGEGT.

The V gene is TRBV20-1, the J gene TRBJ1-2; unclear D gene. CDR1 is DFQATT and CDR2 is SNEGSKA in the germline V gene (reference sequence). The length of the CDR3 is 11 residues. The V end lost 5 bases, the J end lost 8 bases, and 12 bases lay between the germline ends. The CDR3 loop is CSALLSKGYTF. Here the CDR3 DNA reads TGCAGTGCTCTACTCTCTAAAGGCTACACCTTC.

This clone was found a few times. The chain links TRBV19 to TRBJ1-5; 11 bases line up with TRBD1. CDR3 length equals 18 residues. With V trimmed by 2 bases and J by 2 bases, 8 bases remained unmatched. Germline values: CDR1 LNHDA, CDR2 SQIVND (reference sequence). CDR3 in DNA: TGTGCCAGTAGTATAAAGGGACAGGGGGAGTTTGGCAATCAGCCCCAGCATTTT. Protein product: CASSIKGQGEFGNQPQHF. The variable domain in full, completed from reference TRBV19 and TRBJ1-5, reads DGGITQSPKYLFRKEGQNVTLSCEQNLNHDAMYWYRQDPGQGLRLIYYSQIVNDFQKGDIAEGYSVSREKKESFPLTVTSAQKNPTAFYLCASSIKGQGEFGNQPQHFGDGTRLSIL.

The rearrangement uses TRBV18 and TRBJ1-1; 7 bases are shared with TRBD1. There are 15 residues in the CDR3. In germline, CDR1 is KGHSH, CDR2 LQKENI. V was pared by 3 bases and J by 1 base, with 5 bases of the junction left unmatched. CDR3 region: CASSPQQGTNTEAFF. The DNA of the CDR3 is TGTGCCAGCTCACCGCAACAGGGGACGAACACTGAAGCTTTCTTT.

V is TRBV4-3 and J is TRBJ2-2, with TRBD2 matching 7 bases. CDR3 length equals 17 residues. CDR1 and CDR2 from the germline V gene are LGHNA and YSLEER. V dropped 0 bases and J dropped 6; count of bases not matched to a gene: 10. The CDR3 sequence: CASSQDAGVVSAGELFF. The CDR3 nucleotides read TGCGCCAGCAGCCAAGACGCGGGGGTGGTGAGTGCCGGGGAGCTGTTTTTT.

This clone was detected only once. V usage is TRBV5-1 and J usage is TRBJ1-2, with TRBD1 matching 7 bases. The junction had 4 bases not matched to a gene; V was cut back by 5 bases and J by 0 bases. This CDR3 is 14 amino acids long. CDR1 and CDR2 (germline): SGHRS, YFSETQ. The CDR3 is CASSPGQPNYGYTF. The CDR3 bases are TGCGCCAGCAGTCCGGGACAGCCTAACTATGGCTACACCTTC.

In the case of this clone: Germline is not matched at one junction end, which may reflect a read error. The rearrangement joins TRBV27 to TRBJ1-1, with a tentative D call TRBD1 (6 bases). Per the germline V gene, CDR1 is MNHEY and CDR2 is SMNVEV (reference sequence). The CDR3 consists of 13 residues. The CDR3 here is CASSLSIQGAAHF. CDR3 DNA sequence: TGTGCCAGCAGTTTAAGCATACAGGGAGCGGCCCATTTT.